One sample yielded the 29 T cell receptor beta chains listed below, sequenced in a study of blood T cells in healthy people across ages. Through a sample-barcoded 5' primer and a J-beta primer mix, a second PCR was run for 7 to 11 cycles. TCRdb fed the 5' RACE reads into MiXCR, producing one record per CDR3 protein. The sample consists of about 630,000 distinct CDR3 sequences, roughly 20% of them appearing once. The sequenced sample consisted of blood. The receptors were gathered from a man between 65 and 79 years old in good health.

This clonotype showed up just a few times. This sequence joins TRBV6-4 and TRBJ2-1, with 11 bases fitting TRBD2. In germline, CDR1 is MRHNA, CDR2 SNTAGT. Losses at the gene ends were 6 bases for V and 9 bases for J; bases not matched to a gene: 4. The CDR3 consists of 13 residues. The CDR3 region is CASSGTSGLEQFF. Written as DNA, the CDR3 is TGTGCCAGCAGCGGGACTAGCGGTCTTGAGCAGTTCTTC.

The chain couples TRBV4-1 to TRBJ1-2, with TRBD1 identical over 7 bases. Germline CDR1 is MGHRA and CDR2 is YSYEKL. The CDR3 spans 16 residues. With 0 bases clipped from V and 4 bases from J, the junction kept 8 bases outside the gene matches. The CDR3 coding sequence is TGCGCCAGCAGCCAAGACCGAACCGGGACAGCCTATGGCTACACCTTC. Encoded protein: CASSQDRTGTAYGYTF.

This chain uses TRBV6-5 with TRBJ2-3; D is tentatively TRBD1 or TRBD2 (5 bases each). The CDR3 contains 15 residues. Germline V CDR1 and CDR2: MNHEY, SVGAGI. Between the trimmed V and J ends, which lost 5 bases and 0 bases, there was a span of 12 bases. In DNA, the CDR3 is TGTGCCAGCAGTACGCAGGGAGCTAGCACAGATACGCAGTATTTT. Its protein is CASSTQGASTDTQYF.

The chain recombines TRBV5-1 with TRBJ2-1; D call uncertain. This CDR3 contains 16 residues. Germline V gene lookup returns CDR1 SGHRS and CDR2 YFSETQ. V lost 4 bases, J lost 1 base, and 15 bases lay in between. CDR3 nucleotides: TGCGCCAGCAGCCTGCCCCAGGACCTATCCTACAATGAGCAGTTCTTC. It specifies CASSLPQDLSYNEQFF.

This clonotype was recorded a few times. Since a much larger clone is just one base distant, this may be a read error. The conserved final phenylalanine or tryptophan is absent from the CDR3, which likely points to a read error. The V call is TRBV29-1, the J call TRBJ2-1; possibly TRBD1 or TRBD2 for D (6 bases each). TRBJ2-5 matches the DNA end more closely, so the J call is doubtful. The CDR3 has 13 amino acids. Germline V gene sequence: CDR1 SQVTM, CDR2 ANQGSEA. The CDR3 region is CSVNRATSETQYL. Here the CDR3 DNA reads TGCAGCGTAAACAGGGCAACTAGCGAGACCCAGTACCTC.

V and J are TRBV12-3 or TRBV12-4 and TRBJ2-1; D ambiguous. This CDR3 is 12 amino acids long. Trimming stripped 6 bases from V and 9 bases from J, with 12 bases between. CDR3 sequence reads: CASSHANLEQFF. CDR3 sequence (DNA): TGTGCCAGCAGCCACGCAAACCTTGAGCAGTTCTTC.

This clonotype was observed a few times. The chain has TRBV20-1 and TRBJ2-5, with TRBD2 as a possible D gene (6 bases). The J call is uncertain, as TRBJ2-1 better fits the DNA end. The CDR3 extends over 11 amino acids. The germline CDR1 and CDR2 sequences are DFQATT and SNEGSKA (reference sequence). Written as DNA, the CDR3 is TGCAGTGCTGGTAGCGGCAATGAGCAGTTCTTC. It specifies CSAGSGNEQFF.

This clonotype was found many times. The chain carries TRBV28 and TRBJ2-7; TRBD1 matches 11 bases. Germline loops: CDR1 MDHEN, CDR2 SYDVKM. The CDR3 consists of 15 residues. V shed 8 bases, J shed 0 bases, and the junction held 6 bases outside the gene matches. The CDR3 spells CASWDRGVSSYEQYF. CDR3 sequence (DNA): TGTGCCAGCTGGGACAGGGGGGTTTCCTCCTACGAGCAGTACTTC.

This clonotype was seen more than once but under ten times. This sequence joins TRBV24-1 and TRBJ2-3; 11 nucleotides agree with TRBD2. Germline values: CDR1 KGHDR, CDR2 SFDVKD. The CDR3 has 19 amino acids. Trimming took 1 base from V and 1 from J; bases not matched to a gene: 9. CDR3: CATSDLWLAGGVGTDTQYF. The CDR3 coding sequence is TGTGCCACCAGTGATTTATGGCTAGCGGGAGGAGTGGGCACAGATACGCAGTATTTT.

V is TRBV24-1 and J is TRBJ2-3; 10 nucleotides line up with TRBD2. Trimming took 6 bases from V and 1 from J; bases not matched to a gene: 6. Germline V gives CDR1 KGHDR, CDR2 SFDVKD. This CDR3 is 16 amino acids long. Written as DNA, the CDR3 is TGTGCCACCAGTCCCAGCGGGAGGGCGGGCACAGATACGCAGTATTTT. Protein: CATSPSGRAGTDTQYF.

V gene TRBV5-1 combines with J gene TRBJ2-1; 8 bases map to TRBD2. The CDR3 is 15 amino acids. Germline assignment: CDR1 SGHRS and CDR2 YFSETQ. Trimming removed 3 bases from V and 4 bases from J; junction bases left unmatched: 6. The CDR3 DNA follows: TGCGCCAGCAGCTCGGGAGGGGAGTTTTACAATGAGCAGTTCTTC. This encodes CASSSGGEFYNEQFF.

The chain joins TRBV9 to TRBJ2-1, with D perhaps given as TRBD1 or TRBD2 (6 bases each). The germline V gene has CDR1 SGDLS and CDR2 YYNGEE. V gave up 6 bases and J gave up 0 bases, with 16 bases separating them. This CDR3 region has 16 residues. The chain's CDR3 is CASTKGGQDSYNEQFF. The DNA of the CDR3 is TGTGCCAGCACCAAGGGGGGACAAGACTCCTACAATGAGCAGTTCTTC. Supplemented by reference TRBV9 and TRBJ2-1, the full variable domain reads DSGVTQTPKHLITATGQRVTLRCSPRSGDLSVYWYQQSLDQGLQFLIQYYNGEERAKGNILERFSAQQFPDLHSELNLSSLELGDSALYFCASTKGGQDSYNEQFFGPGTRLTVL.

This clonotype was seen a few times. The chain links TRBV20-1 to TRBJ2-5; 9 bases are shared with TRBD2. The CDR3 extends over 15 amino acids. V was pared by 0 bases and J by 2 bases, with 4 bases of the junction left unmatched. Germline loops: CDR1 DFQATT, CDR2 SNEGSKA (reference sequence). CDR3 protein: CSARELAGPQETQYF. The CDR3, as DNA: TGCAGTGCTAGAGAACTAGCGGGCCCACAAGAGACCCAGTACTTC.

The chain links TRBV24-1 to TRBJ2-5; 14 positions agree with TRBD2. The end of the DNA is better explained by TRBJ2-1, so the J call may be wrong. Germline CDR1 KGHDR, CDR2 SFDVKD. The CDR3 runs 20 residues. The CDR3 DNA reads TGTGCCACCAGTGACCCTGGGACTAGCGGGAGTTTCGTGGGGTACAATGAGCAGTTCTTC. This gives the protein CATSDPGTSGSFVGYNEQFF.

This clonotype was counted between two and nine times. This chain links TRBV19 with TRBJ2-1; D gene ambiguous. The germline CDR1 and CDR2 sequences are LNHDA and SQIVND (reference sequence). CDR3 length equals 13 residues. V gave up 8 bases and J gave up 1 base, with 9 bases separating them. This chain's CDR3 is CASRDISYNEQFF. CDR3 DNA sequence: TGTGCCAGTCGCGACATATCCTACAATGAGCAGTTCTTC.

The chain is built from TRBV28 and TRBJ2-1; 14 positions agree with TRBD2. J was trimmed by 1 base and V by 3 bases; bases with no gene match: 5. This CDR3 has 18 residues. CDR1 is MDHEN and CDR2 is SYDVKM in the germline V gene. The CDR3 loop reads CASSLGTSGSGSYNEQFF. The CDR3 nucleotides read TGTGCCAGCAGTTTGGGGACTAGCGGGAGCGGGTCCTACAATGAGCAGTTCTTC.

With regard to this clonotype: Likely a read error: the CDR3 ends without its conserved phenylalanine or tryptophan. V and J are TRBV12-3 or TRBV12-4 and TRBJ1-1; TRBD1 matches 8 bases. CDR3 length: 14 amino acids. J gave up 1 base and V 6 bases, and 4 bases lay outside the gene matches. The CDR3 sequence is CASSRGQGNTEAFL. CDR3 sequence (DNA): TGTGCCAGCAGCCGCGGACAGGGGAACACTGAAGCTTTCCTT.

The chain couples TRBV20-1 to TRBJ2-1; 9 nucleotides line up with TRBD1. The CDR3 runs to 16 residues. CDR1 and CDR2 from the germline V gene are DFQATT and SNEGSKA (reference sequence). V shed 5 bases, J shed 0 bases, and the junction held 8 bases outside the gene matches. CDR3 sequence reads: CSAVDRGTNSYNEQFF. CDR3 coding DNA: TGCAGTGCTGTGGACAGGGGAACCAACTCCTACAATGAGCAGTTCTTC.

This clonotype has a handful of counts. V usage is TRBV7-9 and J usage is TRBJ1-1; 12 bases line up with TRBD1. CDR1 and CDR2 (germline): SEHNR, FQNEAQ (reference sequence). V lost 0 bases to trimming and J lost 6 bases; unmatched junction nucleotides: 5. This CDR3 region has 16 residues. CDR3 amino acids: CASSLAPGTGGPEAFF. In DNA form, the CDR3 reads TGTGCCAGCAGCTTAGCGCCCGGGACAGGGGGCCCTGAAGCTTTCTTT.

The rearrangement uses TRBV20-1 and TRBJ2-1, with D maybe TRBD2 (6 bases). The germline gives CDR1 DFQATT, CDR2 SNEGSKA (reference sequence). The CDR3 runs 15 residues. Trimming took 3 bases from V and 4 from J, leaving 16 bases between them. CDR3 sequence: CSASAPGLKYNEQFF. The CDR3 bases are TGCAGTGCTAGCGCCCCGGGACTGAAGTACAATGAGCAGTTCTTC.

The sample holds a few counts of this clonotype. The chain employs TRBV10-3 and TRBJ2-7, with 7 bases that match TRBD2. The V and J ends lost 1 base and 3 bases, in that order; junction bases with no gene match: 6. Germline lookup yields CDR1 ENHRY and CDR2 SYGVKD. The CDR3 totals 15 residues. CDR3 nucleotides: TGTGCCATCAGTGAGTTATCGGGAGGATACTACGAGCAGTACTTC. This translates into CAISELSGGYYEQYF.

This clonotype was seen a handful of times. The chain combines TRBV6-2 or TRBV6-3 with TRBJ2-3, with D hard to call. Germline CDR1 reads MNHEY; CDR2 reads SVGEGT. Between the trimmed V and J ends, which lost 10 bases and 6 bases, there was a span of 17 bases. The CDR3 runs 13 residues. CDR3 DNA sequence: TGTGCCACCCATCGGACGGCCGGTGATACGCAGTATTTT. Amino acids: CATHRTAGDTQYF.

The chain combines TRBV29-1 with TRBJ2-2; 8 nucleotides match TRBD2. CDR1 SQVTM and CDR2 ANQGSEA come from the germline V gene. The length of the CDR3 is 13 residues. The trim removed 7 bases at V and 4 bases at J, leaving 5 bases unmatched. CDR3 loop: CSARAGVTGELFF. In DNA form, the CDR3 reads TGCAGCGCCCGAGCGGGAGTCACCGGGGAGCTGTTTTTT.

J is TRBJ1-1 and V is TRBV12-5; the D is unclear. The germline CDR1 and CDR2 sequences are LGHNT and FRNRAP. This CDR3 is 12 amino acids long. Trimming pared 5 bases from V and 11 bases from J, leaving 15 bases between. The CDR3 DNA sequence: TGTGCTAGTGGTAACACCCGGGGATCGGCTTTCTTT. Its translation is CASGNTRGSAFF.

J is TRBJ2-1 and V is TRBV6-2 or TRBV6-3, with 7 bases fitting TRBD1. Germline V gene lookup returns CDR1 MNHEY and CDR2 SVGEGT. The CDR3 runs 15 residues. V was clipped by 5 bases and J by 6 bases; unmatched bases: 10. The CDR3 region is CASSGTGTALNEQFF. Written as DNA, the CDR3 is TGTGCCAGCAGTGGCACCGGGACAGCGCTCAATGAGCAGTTCTTC.

The V and J genes are TRBV7-8 and TRBJ1-4; D gene unclear. The CDR3 covers 16 residues. Germline assignment: CDR1 SGHVS and CDR2 FQNEAQ. V gave up 1 base and J gave up 10 bases, with 19 bases separating them. Here the CDR3 DNA reads TGTGCCAGCAGCTTAGGGAGTCGCGGGGATAAGGGAAAACTGTTTTTT. Translated: CASSLGSRGDKGKLFF.

Only a few counts were recorded for this clonotype. The V call is TRBV9, the J call TRBJ2-5, with 14 bases matching TRBD2. The trim removed 4 bases at V and 11 bases at J, leaving 10 bases unmatched. From germline, CDR1 is SGDLS and CDR2 YYNGEE. The CDR3 length is 15 residues. The CDR3 bases are TGTGCCAGCAGCCCTCCGGGACTAGCGGGAGTTGTGCAGTACTTC. This translates into CASSPPGLAGVVQYF.

This clonotype was counted a few times. The gene calls are TRBV28 and TRBJ2-1; 8 bases line up with TRBD1. The DNA matches TRBJ2-7 better at its end, which makes the J call doubtful. Looked up from germline, CDR1 is MDHEN and CDR2 is SYDVKM. The CDR3 is 15 residues long. DNA for the CDR3: TGTGCCAGCAGTTTAAGCCGGACAGGGAGCTACGAGCAGTACTTC. This sequence encodes CASSLSRTGSYEQYF.

This clonotype has more than one count but fewer than ten. The genes are TRBV20-1 and TRBJ2-4; TRBD2 matches 8 bases. J was trimmed by 1 base and V by 0 bases; bases with no gene match: 11. The CDR3 has 18 amino acids. Germline lookup yields CDR1 DFQATT and CDR2 SNEGSKA (reference sequence). This CDR3 reads CSARDSLREGRAKNIQYF. The CDR3 DNA follows: TGCAGTGCTAGAGATAGTTTACGGGAGGGACGTGCCAAAAACATTCAGTACTTC.